This TCR beta chain came from a study of T cells in localized non-small cell lung cancer. Study-wide results and limits: Median 57 top-100 tumor clones were shared with paired adjacent lung. Tumor showed lower T cell clonality than uninvolved adjacent lung, where it was highest. With higher T cell density in blood came longer overall survival.

Germline loops: CDR1 SGDLS, CDR2 YYNGEE. V was shortened by 0 bases and J by 2 bases, with 11 bases between the two germline ends. This CDR3 is 15 amino acids long. As concerns this clone: Its specificity is unknown.

Assay used: immunoSEQ multiplex PCR; TCRdb lists only in-frame clones, some missing. The table shows 100,000 to 150,000 clones, with around 89% occurring only once. This receptor was taken from an older female donor with stage I lung adenocarcinoma. The rearrangement uses TRBV9 and TRBJ2-5; D is unclear. This specimen was peripheral blood, taken before any cancer treatment. The CDR3 sequence: CASSVVGGFQETQYF. CDR3 nucleotide sequence: TGTGCCAGCAGCGTAGTTGGCGGTTTTCAAGAGACCCAGTACTTC.